This is a list of T cell receptor beta chains from one sample in a study of T cell responses to AZD1222 COVID-19 vaccine. Libraries were prepared by immunoSEQ multiplex PCR; TCRdb keeps only in-frame clonotypes and omits some of them. This table has 100,000 to 150,000 clones, roughly 90% appearing once. The source material was peripheral blood, sampled 28 days after the second AZD1222 dose. The origin of the receptors is an adult who received the AZD1222 COVID-19 vaccine. Each CDR3 is given with its conserved first and last residue. Each record gives: V gene, J gene, clone size, D gene, CDR3 protein, CDR3 DNA. The D gene is left open where the match is weak. Clone size is shown for a subset of rows, as once, few, many or a class of expanded clone.

TRBV7-9	TRBJ2-2	-	-	CASSFGQNTGELFF	TGTGCCAGCAGCTTTGGCCAGAACACCGGGGAGCTGTTTTTT
TRBV7-9	TRBJ1-6	-	-	CASSFGQNNSPLHF	TGTGCCAGCAGCTTCGGGCAGAATAATTCACCCCTCCACTTT
TRBV29-1	TRBJ2-5	once	-	CSVAGRGETQYF	TGCAGCGTTGCAGGTCGCGGGGAGACCCAGTACTTC
TRBV13	TRBJ2-1	-	TRBD2	CASSLGHLAGPYNEQFF	TGTGCCAGCAGCTTAGGCCACCTAGCGGGACCCTACAATGAGCAGTTCTTC
TRBV7-2	TRBJ2-3	-	TRBD2	CASSLGTSDTQYF	TGTGCCAGCAGCTTAGGGACTAGTGATACGCAGTATTTT
TRBV4-1	TRBJ1-3	-	-	CASSQDSGTGNTIYF	TGCGCCAGCAGCCAAGATTCCGGGACGGGAAACACCATATATTTT
TRBV27	TRBJ2-7	-	-	CASSRSQGMYEQYF	TGTGCCAGCAGTAGGTCCCAGGGGATGTACGAGCAGTACTTC
TRBV7-9	TRBJ2-3	-	-	CASSSLSNTQYF	TGTGCCAGCAGCTCCCTTTCCAATACGCAGTATTTT
TRBV28	TRBJ1-2	few	TRBD1	CASSRQGATSSGYTF	TGTGCCAGCAGCAGACAGGGGGCAACCTCTTCTGGCTACACCTTC
TRBV19	TRBJ1-3	-	TRBD1	CASSPGGNSGNTIYF	TGTGCCAGTAGTCCAGGGGGGAACTCTGGAAACACCATATATTTT
TRBV6-5	TRBJ1-5	-	-	CASSKTVDSNQPQHF	TGTGCCAGCAGTAAGACAGTAGATAGCAATCAGCCCCAGCATTTT
TRBV7-2	TRBJ2-7	few	TRBD2	CASSWNGLAGGEQYF	TGTGCCAGCAGCTGGAATGGACTAGCGGGTGGCGAGCAGTACTTC
TRBV5-6	TRBJ2-5	-	-	CASSFRLGEETQYF	TGTGCCAGCAGCTTCCGGCTAGGGGAAGAGACCCAGTACTTC
TRBV28	TRBJ1-2	-	-	CASSPSTNYGYTF	TGTGCCAGCAGTCCCTCTACTAACTATGGCTACACCTTC
TRBV19	TRBJ2-3	-	TRBD2	CASSTRTSGGTFTDTQYF	TGTGCCAGTAGTACCAGGACTAGCGGGGGAACTTTCACAGATACGCAGTATTTT
TRBV2	TRBJ1-1	-	-	CASTEGRLRVAMNTEAFF	TGTGCCAGCACAGAAGGTCGGTTACGAGTCGCCATGAACACTGAAGCTTTCTTT
TRBV6-4	TRBJ1-1	-	-	CASSPTIENTEAFF	TGTGCCAGCAGTCCGACTATCGAGAACACTGAAGCTTTCTTT
TRBV7-2	TRBJ2-2	once	TRBD2	CASSLHGGSNTGELFF	TGTGCCAGCAGCTTGCACGGGGGGTCGAACACCGGGGAGCTGTTTTTT
TRBV6-5	TRBJ2-5	once	TRBD2	CASTRLAGAQETQYF	TGTGCCAGCACCCGACTAGCGGGGGCTCAAGAGACCCAGTACTTC
TRBV7-2	TRBJ1-5	once	-	CASSLAGGNQPQHF	TGTGCCAGCAGCTTAGCGGGGGGAAATCAGCCCCAGCATTTT
TRBV2	TRBJ1-2	-	-	CASLYRDPGYGYTF	TGTGCCAGCCTATACCGGGACCCCGGCTATGGCTACACCTTC
TRBV7-2	TRBJ2-7	-	-	CASSLVATGSYEQYF	TGTGCCAGCAGCTTAGTCGCGACGGGGTCCTACGAGCAGTACTTC
TRBV18	TRBJ2-1	-	-	CASSLGNEQFF	TGTGCCAGCTCCTTGGGGAATGAGCAGTTCTTC
TRBV6-6	TRBJ1-4	-	-	CASRTYREKLFF	TGTGCCAGCAGAACCTACCGGGAAAAACTGTTTTTT
TRBV25-1	TRBJ1-4	-	-	CARGGGGEKLFF	TGTGCCAGAGGGGGGGGTGGTGAAAAACTGTTTTTT
TRBV5-1	TRBJ1-6	-	-	CASSLTIDNSPLHF	TGCGCCAGCAGCTTGACAATCGACAATTCACCCCTCCACTTT
TRBV19	TRBJ1-4	-	-	CASTTTSPGEKLFF	TGTGCCAGTACTACGACATCCCCCGGTGAAAAACTGTTTTTT
TRBV7-2	TRBJ1-6	-	TRBD1	CASSPGQGEALHF	TGTGCCAGCAGCCCCGGACAGGGGGAAGCCCTCCACTTT
TRBV2	TRBJ1-6	-	TRBD1	CASSARDRGDSPLHF	TGTGCCAGCAGTGCCAGAGACAGGGGTGATTCACCCCTCCACTTT
TRBV2	TRBJ1-5	-	-	CASSEFPNQPQHF	TGTGCCAGCAGTGAATTCCCCAATCAGCCCCAGCATTTT
TRBV7-2	TRBJ1-5	-	TRBD1	CASSLGGQGSWAQHF	TGTGCCAGCAGCTTAGGGGGACAGGGGTCGTGGGCCCAGCATTTT
TRBV6-5	TRBJ1-5	-	-	CASTTDGRNQPQHF	TGTGCCAGCACCACGGACGGCCGCAATCAGCCCCAGCATTTT
TRBV27	TRBJ2-3	-	TRBD2	CASSSLAGYTDTQYF	TGTGCCAGCAGTTCCCTAGCGGGCTACACAGATACGCAGTATTTT